This TCR beta chain was captured in a study of blood T cells in healthy people across ages. General study results and limits: The study lacked donor CMV status, which possibly confounded expanded clonotype changes.

Alongside a J-beta primer mix, a sample-barcoded 5' primer served in a second PCR lasting about 6 to 11 cycles. A single record per CDR3 protein comes from TCRdb applying MiXCR to the 5' RACE reads. The table has over a million distinct CDR3 sequences, 35% to 45% seen once. Trimming removed 4 bases from V and 3 bases from J, with 9 bases in between. This CDR3 has 12 residues. Looked up from germline, CDR1 is DFQATT and CDR2 is SNEGSKA (reference sequence). Donor samples were obtained from healthy Caucasian individuals from Russia, aged about 6 to 95. Comments on this clonotype: Its antigen is undetermined.

The sequenced sample consisted of blood. V is TRBV20-1 and J is TRBJ1-2; D gene uncertain. The sequence was collected from a woman aged 18 to 35 in good health. The CDR3 loop reads CSATRDYYGYTF. In nucleotides, the CDR3 is TGCAGTGCTACGCGGGATTACTATGGCTACACCTTC.